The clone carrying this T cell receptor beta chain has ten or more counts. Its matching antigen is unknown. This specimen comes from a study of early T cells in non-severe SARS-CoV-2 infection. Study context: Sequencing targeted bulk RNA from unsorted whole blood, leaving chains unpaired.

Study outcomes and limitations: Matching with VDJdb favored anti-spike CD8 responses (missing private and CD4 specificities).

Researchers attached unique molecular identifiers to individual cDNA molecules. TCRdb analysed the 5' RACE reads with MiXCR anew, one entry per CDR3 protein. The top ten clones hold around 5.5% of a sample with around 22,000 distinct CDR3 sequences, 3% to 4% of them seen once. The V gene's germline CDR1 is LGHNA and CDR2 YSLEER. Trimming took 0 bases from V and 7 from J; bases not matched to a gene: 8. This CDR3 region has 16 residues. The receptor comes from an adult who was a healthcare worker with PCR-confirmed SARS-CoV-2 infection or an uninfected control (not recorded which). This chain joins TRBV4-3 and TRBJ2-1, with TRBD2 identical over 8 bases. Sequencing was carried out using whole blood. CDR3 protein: CASSQERNGRENEQFF. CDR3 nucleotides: TGCGCCAGCAGCCAAGAGAGAAACGGGAGGGAGAATGAGCAGTTCTTC.